Below, 23 T cell receptor beta chains from the same sample are listed, as sequenced in a study of spatial heterogeneity in lung cancer. Each CDR3 protein gets one entry after TCRdb re-called the 5' RACE reads with MiXCR. The repertoire consists of about 10,000 distinct CDR3 sequences, with around 23% occurring once and the leading ten covering 3.9%. The sample's time point: blood at routine non-recurrence follow-up after resection. Sequences were derived from PBMCs, sampled at follow-up. Receptors were obtained from a female donor with early-stage non-small cell lung cancer.

This clonotype is judged medium-sized (0.01 to 0.1%). The chain uses TRBV20-1 and TRBJ1-3; no clear D. The CDR3 consists of 12 residues. V was clipped by 7 bases and J by 3 bases, with 10 bases between them. Germline CDR1 and CDR2: DFQATT and SNEGSKA (reference sequence). CDR3 bases: TGCAGTGGTGGCGGTAGTGGAAACACCATATATTTT. Protein sequence: CSGGGSGNTIYF.

This clonotype counts as medium-sized. The chain carries TRBV5-1 and TRBJ2-1; TRBD2 aligns across 10 bases. Germline loops: CDR1 SGHRS, CDR2 YFSETQ. Losses at the gene ends were 5 bases for V and 0 bases for J; bases not matched to a gene: 5. CDR3 length: 16 amino acids. The CDR3 loop reads CASSRSSGSSYNEQFF. The CDR3 DNA is TGCGCCAGCAGTCGGTCTAGCGGGAGCTCCTACAATGAGCAGTTCTTC.

This clonotype appeared a few times. V gene TRBV20-1 combines with J gene TRBJ2-2; D may be TRBD2 (6 bases). V dropped 6 bases and J dropped 7 bases, with 15 bases sitting between them. CDR3 length: 13 residues. Germline values: CDR1 DFQATT, CDR2 SNEGSKA (reference sequence). The CDR3 nucleotides read TGCAGTGCCCCAGGGACTGACAACGGGGAGCTGTTTTTT. The encoded protein is CSAPGTDNGELFF.

This clonotype ranks as medium-sized (0.01 to 0.1%). As DNA, the CDR3 is TGCGCCAGCAGCTTGGTAGCGGGAGTCGCCGGGGAGCTGTTTTTT. It yields the protein CASSLVAGVAGELFF. V is TRBV5-1 and J is TRBJ2-2, with TRBD2 matching 9 bases. V was pared by 0 bases and J by 6 bases, with 3 bases of the junction left unmatched. The germline V gene encodes CDR1 SGHRS and CDR2 YFSETQ. The CDR3 is 15 residues long.

Only a few counts were recorded for this clonotype. The rearrangement uses TRBV7-3 and TRBJ1-1, with D perhaps matching TRBD1 (5 bases). The ends were cut back, 4 bases at V and 5 bases at J, with 11 bases in the middle. CDR1 and CDR2 (germline): SGHTA, FQGTGA. This CDR3 region has 13 residues. Here the CDR3 reads CASSSQRGTEAFF. The CDR3 region has the DNA TGTGCCAGCAGCTCACAACGGGGGACTGAAGCTTTCTTT.

This clonotype was picked up a small number of times. The chain is built from TRBV20-1 and TRBJ1-6, with TRBD1 matching over 11 bases. This CDR3 has 16 amino acids. Trimming cost V 6 bases and J 0 bases; bases outside gene matches: 4. The germline CDR1 and CDR2 sequences are DFQATT and SNEGSKA (reference sequence). The CDR3 loop reads CSAPGTGGSYNSPLHF. CDR3 bases: TGCAGTGCGCCCGGGACAGGGGGCTCCTATAATTCACCCCTCCACTTT.

This clonotype is termed medium-sized. The chain recombines TRBV28 with TRBJ2-7; 10 nucleotides align to TRBD2. V was pared by 5 bases and J by 6 bases, with 7 bases of the junction left unmatched. The CDR3 length is 14 residues. The germline V gene encodes CDR1 MDHEN and CDR2 SYDVKM. The CDR3 is CASSKSGRAVEQYF. DNA for the CDR3: TGTGCCAGCAGTAAAAGCGGGAGGGCCGTCGAGCAGTACTTC.

This chain connects TRBV20-1 to TRBJ2-5; a possible D gene is TRBD1 (7 bases). Looked up from germline, CDR1 is DFQATT and CDR2 is SNEGSKA (reference sequence). The CDR3 length is 13 residues. The germline V and J ends were trimmed by 4 bases and 4 bases, with 13 bases remaining between them. CDR3 sequence reads: CSAIRGERETQYF. CDR3 nucleotides: TGCAGTGCTATCAGGGGGGAGAGAGAGACCCAGTACTTC.

The table lists this clonotype with a few counts. The chain joins TRBV10-1 to TRBJ2-3, with 7 bases lining up with TRBD2. The CDR3 has 14 amino acids. J was trimmed by 4 bases and V by 4 bases; bases with no gene match: 5. Germline CDR1 is WNHNN and CDR2 is SYGVQD (reference sequence). In DNA form, the CDR3 reads TGCGCCAGCAGTGGCCCTGGACTAGCAGATACGCAGTATTTT. This gives the protein CASSGPGLADTQYF.

This clonotype was observed a few times. The chain employs TRBV7-2 and TRBJ1-5, with a possible D match to TRBD1 (5 bases). Per germline, CDR1 SGHTA and CDR2 FQGNSA. Trimming took off 1 base at V and 4 bases at J, with 8 bases between the two ends. This CDR3 is built from 14 residues. CDR3 sequence: CASSLGQLNQPQHF. The CDR3 DNA reads as TGTGCCAGCAGCTTAGGACAGCTTAATCAGCCCCAGCATTTT.

This clonotype was found a few times. The chain has TRBV6-2 or TRBV6-3 and TRBJ2-1; 9 nucleotides align to TRBD2. Looked up from germline, CDR1 is MNHEY and CDR2 is SVGEGT. The CDR3 spans 18 residues. With V trimmed by 2 bases and J by 6 bases, 14 bases remained unmatched. CDR3 in amino acids: CASSYLLGGGRDFNEQFF. The CDR3 DNA follows: TGTGCCAGCAGTTACCTCCTAGGAGGCGGGAGGGACTTCAATGAGCAGTTCTTC.

The chain combines TRBV30 with TRBJ2-7; possible D gene TRBD1, 6 bases. This CDR3 comprises 15 residues. CDR1 is GTSNPN, CDR2 SVGIG, per germline (reference sequence). V gave up 5 bases and J gave up 7 bases, with 24 bases separating them. The CDR3 loop reads CAWGGDPARLGEQYF. The CDR3 DNA follows: TGTGCCTGGGGGGGCGACCCCGCCAGGTTGGGGGAGCAGTACTTC.

This clonotype is medium-sized by share. The chain uses TRBV7-9 and TRBJ2-3; 11 positions match TRBD2. Germline CDR1 SEHNR, CDR2 FQNEAQ (reference sequence). The CDR3 contains 17 residues. J was trimmed by 1 base and V by 3 bases; bases with no gene match: 6. The CDR3 DNA reads TGTGCCAGCAGCTTCCCACGGGGACTAGCGGGCACAGATACGCAGTATTTT. It yields the protein CASSFPRGLAGTDTQYF. Looking up the rest from reference TRBV7-9 and TRBJ2-3 gives the full variable domain: DTGVSQNPRHKITKRGQNVTFRCDPISEHNRLYWYRQTLGQGPEFLTYFQNEAQLEKSRLLSDRFSAERPKGSFSTLEIQRTEQGDSAMYLCASSFPRGLAGTDTQYFGPGTRLTVL.

This chain joins TRBV7-8 and TRBJ1-5, with D unresolved. Trimming left V 1 base short and J 4 bases short, with 11 bases between. This CDR3 region has 15 residues. CDR1 and CDR2 from the germline V gene are SGHVS and FQNEAQ. As DNA, the CDR3 is TGTGCCAGCAGCTTAGGGGCAGGCCAAAATCAGCCCCAGCATTTT. Translation: CASSLGAGQNQPQHF.

This clonotype was seen a handful of times. The chain couples TRBV2 to TRBJ2-5; 8 positions match TRBD2. V lost 7 bases to trimming and J lost 0 bases; unmatched junction nucleotides: 7. Germline V gene sequence: CDR1 SNHLY, CDR2 FYNNEI. The CDR3 spans 15 residues. Written as DNA, the CDR3 is TGTGCCAGCACCTCTAGCGGGCTGTACCAAGAGACCCAGTACTTC. This gives the protein CASTSSGLYQETQYF.

The sample holds one count of this clonotype. With a much larger clone just one base away, this may be a read error. The rearrangement joins TRBV7-2 to TRBJ2-7; maybe TRBD2 (6 bases). Germline CDR1 SGHTA, CDR2 FQGNSA. The CDR3 consists of 17 residues. The CDR3 region has the DNA TGTGCCTGCAGCTTAGCAGGTGGGGGGTCCGGGATTTACGAGCAGTACTTC. Protein sequence: CACSLAGGGSGIYEQYF.

This clonotype was counted a few times. The chain joins TRBV7-2 to TRBJ2-7; 7 bases line up with TRBD2. V gave up 4 bases and J gave up 6 bases; unmatched junction bases: 9. This CDR3 region has 14 residues. Germline CDR1 and CDR2: SGHTA and FQGNSA. Here the CDR3 DNA reads TGTGCCAGCAGCTCCTTTGTCGGGGAGGGCGAGCAGTACTTC. Protein product: CASSSFVGEGEQYF. The whole variable domain, filled in from reference TRBV7-2 and TRBJ2-7, reads GAGVSQSPSNKVTEKGKDVELRCDPISGHTALYWYRQSLGQGLEFLIYFQGNSAPDKSGLPSDRFSAERTGGSVSTLTIQRTQQEDSAVYLCASSSFVGEGEQYFGPGTRLTVT.

The J gene is TRBJ1-1, the V gene TRBV7-2, with D possibly TRBD1 on 6 matching bases. Germline V gives CDR1 SGHTA, CDR2 FQGNSA. The CDR3 is made up of 14 amino acids. Trimming removed 4 bases at V and 5 bases at J, with 14 bases between. CDR3 loop: CASSSSGGQTEAFF. The CDR3 bases are TGTGCCAGCAGCTCGAGTGGGGGGCAGACTGAAGCTTTCTTT.

The rearrangement uses TRBV11-2 and TRBJ1-1, with unresolved D. Trimming removed 7 bases at V and 1 base at J, with 13 bases between. The CDR3 spans 14 residues. Germline CDR1 is SGHAT and CDR2 is FQNNGV. The CDR3 region is CASNVLMENTEAFF. The CDR3 DNA reads as TGTGCCAGCAATGTTTTGATGGAGAACACTGAAGCTTTCTTT. The variable domain in full, with the rest retrieved from reference TRBV11-2 and TRBJ1-1, is EAGVAQSPRYKIIEKRQSVAFWCNPISGHATLYWYQQILGQGPKLLIQFQNNGVVDDSQLPKDRFSAERLKGVDSTLKIQPAKLEDSAVYLCASNVLMENTEAFFGQGTRLTVV.

V and J are TRBV6-7 and TRBJ2-1; possible D gene TRBD2, 6 bases. TRBV6-7 counts as an open reading frame of uncertain function. The CDR3 is 18 residues long. The germline V and J ends were trimmed by 2 bases and 3 bases, with 20 bases remaining between them. CDR3 coding DNA: TGTGCCAGCAGTTACCGCGGCATATGCGGGACTCTCTACAATGAGCAGTTCTTC. As protein: CASSYRGICGTLYNEQFF.

V usage is TRBV7-2 and J usage is TRBJ1-2; 7 nucleotides agree with TRBD1. The germline V gene has CDR1 SGHTA and CDR2 FQGNSA. The junction had 8 bases not matched to a gene; V was cut back by 5 bases and J by 8 bases. The CDR3 sequence is 13 residues long. This CDR3 reads CASSPDRELGYTF. The CDR3 DNA reads TGTGCCAGCAGCCCAGACAGGGAACTCGGCTACACCTTC.

The chain links TRBV29-1 to TRBJ2-3, with D perhaps TRBD1 or TRBD2 (5 bases each). The length of the CDR3 is 13 residues. The V end lost 4 bases, the J end lost 4 bases, and 12 bases lay between the germline ends. Germline assignment: CDR1 SQVTM and CDR2 ANQGSEA. The CDR3 DNA reads TGCAGCGTTGTCCAGATGGGACCAGATACGCAGTATTTT. This translates into CSVVQMGPDTQYF.

This rearrangement joins TRBV7-9 to TRBJ2-7, with a possible D match to TRBD1 (7 bases). The CDR3 is 17 amino acids. Germline V gives CDR1 SEHNR, CDR2 FQNEAQ (reference sequence). Trimming left V 5 bases short and J 1 base short, with 21 bases between. CDR3 in DNA: TGTGCCAGCAGCCCCGTCCAGGGGGGACTTCGGTCCTACGAGCAGTACTTC. Protein: CASSPVQGGLRSYEQYF.